The 6 T cell receptor beta chains below were found in one sample sequenced in a study of blood T cells in healthy people across ages (dated by TCRdb to the mid-2010s). The method behind the library was 5' RACE. Sequencing instrument: Illumina HiSeq 2500. A second about 7 to 11 cycle PCR used a sample-barcoded 5' primer and a J-beta primer mix. TCRdb reran the public reads through fastp at Q25 and MiXCR, keeping productive beta chains. Here each entry gathers all rows of one CDR3 protein and keeps the most common genes and DNA. This sample has 1.5 million to 2 million distinct CDR3 sequences in its table, and roughly 52% of those were observed once. The ten largest clones represent roughly 2.1% of the sample. Sequencing was done on a sample of blood. These receptors were obtained from a woman aged 40 to 50 in good health.

This clonotype was seen more than once but under ten times. The V and J genes are TRBV20-1 and TRBJ2-7; 9 bases align to TRBD1. The CDR3 contains 13 residues. J gave up 2 bases and V 8 bases, and 7 bases lay outside the gene matches. The germline V gene has CDR1 DFQATT and CDR2 SNEGSKA (reference sequence). The CDR3 DNA is TGCAGTACCCCCGGGACAGGGACCTACGAGCAGTACTTC. Translated, it gives CSTPGTGTYEQYF.

The chain links TRBV20-1 to TRBJ2-3; 12 nucleotides agree with TRBD2. The CDR3 extends over 16 amino acids. Germline V CDR1 and CDR2: DFQATT, SNEGSKA (reference sequence). J was trimmed by 5 bases and V by 5 bases; bases with no gene match: 11. The CDR3 coding sequence is TGCAGTGCTGCCCCGACTAGCGGGGGATACGGAGATACGCAGTATTTT. Residues: CSAAPTSGGYGDTQYF.

With regard to this clonotype: This CDR3 fails to terminate in the conserved phenylalanine or tryptophan, so it likely reflects a read error. The chain combines TRBV7-9 with TRBJ1-5; a weak D match, TRBD1 (6 bases). The CDR3 runs to 16 residues. The ends were cut back, 0 bases at V and 1 base at J, with 10 bases in the middle. CDR1 and CDR2 (germline): SEHNR, FQNEAQ (reference sequence). The DNA for the CDR3 is TGTGCCAGCAGCTTAGCGCTAGGGGGAAGCAATCAGCCCCAGCATGTT. It translates to CASSLALGGSNQPQHV.

The rearrangement links TRBV3-1 to TRBJ2-5; D is undetermined. This CDR3 has 14 residues. CDR1 and CDR2 from the germline V gene are LGHDT and YNNKEL (reference sequence). V lost 0 bases to trimming and J lost 7 bases, with 12 bases between them. The CDR3 sequence: CASSQDRPPGTQYF. Written as DNA, the CDR3 is TGTGCCAGCAGCCAAGACAGGCCACCCGGGACCCAGTACTTC.

This clonotype has a single count. CDR3 amino acids: CASRPRAAVGNEQFF. The CDR3 DNA reads TGTGCCAGCAGGCCCCGAGCCGCCGTGGGAAATGAGCAGTTCTTC. The chain has TRBV27 and TRBJ2-1; D unresolved. V dropped 6 bases and J dropped 7 bases, with 19 bases sitting between them. In germline, CDR1 is MNHEY, CDR2 SMNVEV (reference sequence). The CDR3 spans 15 residues.

This chain uses TRBV7-2 with TRBJ1-2; D unclear. Germline V gene data show CDR1 as SGHTA and CDR2 as FQGNSA. The CDR3 is 14 residues long. The V end lost 0 bases, the J end lost 5 bases, and 10 bases lay between the germline ends. Written as DNA, the CDR3 is TGTGCCAGCAGCTTAGCTCAGGCTCTTTATGGCTACACCTTC. Protein sequence: CASSLAQALYGYTF.